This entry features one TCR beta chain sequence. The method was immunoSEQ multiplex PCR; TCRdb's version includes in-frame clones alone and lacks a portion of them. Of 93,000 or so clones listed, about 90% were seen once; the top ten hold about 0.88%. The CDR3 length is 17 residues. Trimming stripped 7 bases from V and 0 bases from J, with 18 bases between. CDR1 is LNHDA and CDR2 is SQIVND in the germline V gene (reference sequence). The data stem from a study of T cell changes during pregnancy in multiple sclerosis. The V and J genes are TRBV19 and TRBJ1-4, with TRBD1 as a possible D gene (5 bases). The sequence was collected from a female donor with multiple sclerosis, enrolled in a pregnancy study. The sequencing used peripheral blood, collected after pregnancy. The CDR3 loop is CASTRPGTWATNEKLFF. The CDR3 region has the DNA TGTGCCAGTACCCGTCCCGGGACTTGGGCAACTAATGAAAAACTGTTTTTT.